The next 24 T cell receptor beta chains were all read from a single sample in a study of shared clonotypes between healthy human individuals. Sequenced by immunoSEQ multiplex PCR; TCRdb stores in-frame clones only, minus some. The data contain roughly 1,100,000 clones, around 74% of them singletons. The sequencing sample was made of memory CD4+ T cells sorted from blood. Subset given: CD45RA-negative fraction. These TCRs come from a man aged 18 to 30 in good health.

This clone was observed a handful of times. The rearrangement uses TRBV2 and TRBJ2-1; 12 positions agree with TRBD2. This CDR3 region has 15 residues. J was trimmed by 9 bases and V by 7 bases; bases with no gene match: 10. Looked up from germline, CDR1 is SNHLY and CDR2 is FYNNEI. The CDR3 region has the DNA TGTGCCAGCACCCTGACTAGCGGGAGATCTGTTGAGCAGTTCTTC. This encodes CASTLTSGRSVEQFF.

The chain's CDR3 is CASSFWTGVGQETQYF. The CDR3 DNA is TGTGCCAGCAGCTTTTGGACAGGGGTCGGGCAAGAGACCCAGTACTTC. This chain links TRBV7-3 with TRBJ2-5; 9 bases map to TRBD1. CDR1 and CDR2 (germline): SGHTA, FQGTGA. V lost 3 bases to trimming and J lost 2 bases; unmatched junction nucleotides: 7. This CDR3 has 16 residues.

This rearrangement joins TRBV5-1 to TRBJ2-5; TRBD2 is a possible D gene (6 bases). CDR3 length: 14 amino acids. V shed 0 bases and J shed 7 bases, with 13 bases lying between them. CDR1 and CDR2 from the germline V gene are SGHRS and YFSETQ. The CDR3 loop is CASSLEGWGGTQYF. The CDR3 bases are TGCGCCAGCAGCTTGGAGGGATGGGGAGGGACCCAGTACTTC.

The chain has TRBV2 and TRBJ1-2, with D perhaps TRBD1 (5 bases). The CDR3 totals 15 residues. Trimming removed 7 bases at V and 4 bases at J, with 19 bases between. Germline-derived CDR1 and CDR2 are SNHLY and FYNNEI. The CDR3 DNA is TGTGCCAGCAACGAAGAGGGGACGGCCACCTATGGCTACACCTTC. Encoded protein: CASNEEGTATYGYTF.

The chain couples TRBV4-1 to TRBJ2-5; D unclear. CDR1 and CDR2 from the germline V gene are MGHRA and YSYEKL. This CDR3 is built from 16 residues. Trimming shortened V by 0 bases and J by 6 bases, and 17 bases separated the two germline ends. The CDR3 spells CASSQDWPTNVQTQYF. DNA for the CDR3: TGCGCCAGCAGCCAAGATTGGCCCACCAACGTGCAGACCCAGTACTTC.

On this clone: The sample carries other DNA sequences with the same CDR3. V gene TRBV30 combines with J gene TRBJ2-7; D is unresolved. The CDR3 is 12 amino acids. V was trimmed by 0 bases and J by 2 bases, leaving 5 bases between them. Germline CDR1 GTSNPN, CDR2 SVGIG (reference sequence). The CDR3 bases are TGTGCCTGGAGTGTCCTTGCCTACGAGCAGTACTTC. Amino acids: CAWSVLAYEQYF.

The chain joins TRBV27 to TRBJ2-7; D is possibly TRBD1 (5 bases). CDR3 length: 13 residues. The V gene lost 4 bases and the J gene lost 5 bases, with 12 bases spanning the gap. The germline gives CDR1 MNHEY, CDR2 SMNVEV (reference sequence). The CDR3 region is CASSSLVGDEQYF. DNA of the CDR3: TGTGCCAGCAGTTCCCTGGTAGGGGACGAGCAGTACTTC.

The gene calls are TRBV30 and TRBJ2-5; D tentatively reads TRBD1 or TRBD2 (6 bases each). CDR3 length: 13 residues. Trimming took off 0 bases at V and 5 bases at J, with 10 bases between the two ends. CDR1 and CDR2 from the germline V gene are GTSNPN and SVGIG (reference sequence). The CDR3 DNA is TGTGCCTGGAGTGTAGGGGGGCGGGAGACCCAGTACTTC. Residues: CAWSVGGRETQYF.

V and J are TRBV30 and TRBJ1-1; D might be TRBD1 (6 bases). The CDR3 totals 14 residues. CDR1 is GTSNPN and CDR2 is SVGIG in the germline V gene (reference sequence). The V end lost 2 bases, the J end lost 0 bases, and 10 bases lay between the germline ends. CDR3 sequence: CAWSRGRLNTEAFF. The CDR3 DNA sequence: TGTGCCTGGAGTCGGGGGCGGTTGAACACTGAAGCTTTCTTT.

This chain links TRBV2 with TRBJ1-1; no firm D call. V was clipped by 6 bases and J by 3 bases, with 14 bases between them. CDR3 length equals 14 residues. Germline V gives CDR1 SNHLY, CDR2 FYNNEI. CDR3 sequence: CASRVPRPDTEAFF. The CDR3 coding sequence is TGTGCCAGCAGGGTCCCAAGGCCCGACACTGAAGCTTTCTTT.

The chain is built from TRBV5-1 and TRBJ2-4; TRBD1 might be the D (6 bases). CDR1 and CDR2 from the germline V gene are SGHRS and YFSETQ. Trimming took 1 base from V and 5 from J, leaving 7 bases between them. This CDR3 comprises 13 residues. This CDR3 is CASSLNRENIQYF. In DNA, the CDR3 is TGCGCCAGCAGCTTGAACAGGGAAAACATTCAGTACTTC.

The chain employs TRBV5-8 and TRBJ1-5, with 7 bases matching TRBD1. The CDR3 covers 16 residues. CDR1 is SGHTS and CDR2 is YDEGEE in the germline V gene. The V segment lost 10 bases and the J segment 0 bases; nucleotides outside the gene matches: 13. In nucleotides, the CDR3 is TGTGCCTCAACTCGGGGACAGCACTATAGCAATCAGCCCCAGCATTTT. As protein: CASTRGQHYSNQPQHF.

In its sample, this clone was seen many times. The CDR3 spells CASSPPGDTQYF. CDR3 bases: TGTGCCAGCAGTCCCCCCGGGGATACGCAGTATTTT. J is TRBJ2-3 and V is TRBV6-5; D unresolved. The germline gives CDR1 MNHEY, CDR2 SVGAGI. V was clipped by 5 bases and J by 6 bases, with 9 bases between them. The CDR3 runs 12 residues.

Comment on this clone: The same CDR3 is also encoded by other DNA sequences in this sample. The DNA of the CDR3 is TGTGCCAGCAGCTTAGCCCCCACCTACGAGCAGTTCTTC. The encoded protein is CASSLAPTYEQFF. The chain uses TRBV7-6 and TRBJ2-1; unclear D gene. Trimming took 0 bases from V and 10 from J, leaving 10 bases between them. The CDR3 is 13 amino acids. The V gene's germline CDR1 is SGHVS and CDR2 FNYEAQ.

V is TRBV2 and J is TRBJ2-1; D is unresolved. CDR1 is SNHLY, CDR2 FYNNEI, per germline. The V and J ends lost 2 bases and 3 bases respectively, with 5 bases between them. CDR3 size: 13 residues. CDR3 in amino acids: CASSERYYNEQFF. The CDR3 DNA reads as TGTGCCAGCAGTGAACGGTACTACAATGAGCAGTTCTTC.

J is TRBJ2-5 and V is TRBV11-2; TRBD2 matches 8 bases. The length of the CDR3 is 16 residues. Germline trimming cut 1 base from V and 2 bases from J; bases unmatched to any gene: 6. Germline V CDR1 and CDR2: SGHAT, FQNNGV. The CDR3 DNA sequence: TGTGCCAGCAGCTTAGTGGTAGCGGGGTTACAAGAGACCCAGTACTTC. This encodes CASSLVVAGLQETQYF.

V gene TRBV19 combines with J gene TRBJ1-6, with D unclear. Between the trimmed V and J ends, which lost 5 bases and 7 bases, there was a span of 12 bases. CDR1 is LNHDA, CDR2 SQIVND, per germline (reference sequence). The CDR3 is 14 amino acids. The CDR3 sequence: CASSYFHLNSPLHF. DNA of the CDR3: TGTGCCAGTAGTTATTTCCACCTAAATTCACCCCTCCACTTT.

The chain combines TRBV18 with TRBJ2-2; 14 bases line up with TRBD2. This CDR3 region has 19 residues. Germline CDR1 reads KGHSH; CDR2 reads LQKENI. Losses at the gene ends were 6 bases for V and 0 bases for J; bases not matched to a gene: 9. CDR3: CASSHRTSGGTANTGELFF. CDR3 bases: TGTGCCAGCTCCCATAGGACTAGCGGGGGGACCGCGAACACCGGGGAGCTGTTTTTT.

This clone was detected only once. The V and J genes are TRBV5-1 and TRBJ1-1, with 10 bases identical to TRBD1. CDR3 length: 15 amino acids. CDR1 and CDR2 (germline): SGHRS, YFSETQ. Losses at the gene ends were 6 bases for V and 6 bases for J; bases not matched to a gene: 11. Written as DNA, the CDR3 is TGCGCCAGCATCAAGGGGGACAGGGGTATGTCTGAAGCTTTCTTT. It yields the protein CASIKGDRGMSEAFF.

This clone appeared a single time. V and J are TRBV5-1 and TRBJ2-7; TRBD2 agrees at 11 bases. The CDR3 contains 16 residues. Germline CDR1 and CDR2: SGHRS and YFSETQ. Trimming cost V 3 bases and J 3 bases; bases outside gene matches: 8. In DNA, the CDR3 is TGCGCCAGCAGCTACCTTTTTACTAGCGGGGGCTACGAGCAGTACTTC. It yields the protein CASSYLFTSGGYEQYF.

Concerning this clone itself: A far larger clone differs by one base, so this is likely a read error. V and J are TRBV4-1 and TRBJ2-6, with 8 bases identical to TRBD1. This CDR3 has 19 residues. Germline V gene data show CDR1 as MGHRA and CDR2 as YSYEKL. The CDR3 sequence is CASSQGLLGQGSGANVLAF. The CDR3 DNA is TGCGCCAGCAGCCAGGGATTACTCGGACAGGGCTCTGGGGCCAACGTCCTGGCTTTC.

As for this clone: Within the sample, other DNA sequences also encode this same CDR3. The chain has TRBV19 and TRBJ2-3, with 8 bases aligning to TRBD1. Germline V gene lookup returns CDR1 LNHDA and CDR2 SQIVND (reference sequence). The CDR3 length is 14 residues. Losses at the gene ends were 5 bases for V and 7 bases for J; bases not matched to a gene: 8. The CDR3 loop reads CASSPGQGTNTQYF. The CDR3 DNA sequence: TGTGCCAGTAGTCCAGGACAGGGAACGAATACGCAGTATTTT.

This clone was seen only once. The V gene is TRBV2, the J gene TRBJ2-7, with D unclear. Germline V gene data show CDR1 as SNHLY and CDR2 as FYNNEI. CDR3 length: 11 residues. The V end was cut by 7 bases, the J end by 2 bases, with 6 bases between. CDR3: CASTGAYEQYF. In nucleotides, the CDR3 is TGTGCCAGCACTGGGGCCTACGAGCAGTACTTC.

V usage is TRBV7-9 and J usage is TRBJ2-5; TRBD1 agrees at 9 bases. The CDR3 runs to 13 residues. The V and J ends lost 5 bases and 5 bases, in that order; junction bases with no gene match: 3. Germline values: CDR1 SEHNR, CDR2 FQNEAQ (reference sequence). The CDR3 DNA follows: TGTGCCAGCAGCAGGGGGACAGGGGAGACCCAGTACTTC. Its protein product is CASSRGTGETQYF.